Below, one TCR beta chain is given with its context. As yet, its antigen is unknown. TCRdb recomputed calls from the 5' RACE reads with MiXCR, one row per CDR3 protein. The top ten hold about a fifth of the sample, which has about 700,000 distinct CDR3 sequences, 15% to 20% seen once. The sample originates from a study of CD8 T cells in ankylosing spondylitis. Study-wide results and caveats: Peripheral blood samples showed relatively rare disease-linked clones, and these clones were CD8+. Several highly homologous variants made up a TCR beta motif, and this motif appeared characteristic of ankylosing spondylitis blood. The clones that were linked to disease were reported to be significantly enriched in matched synovial fluid samples from ankylosing spondylitis patients.

Germline V lookup: CDR1 LGHDT, CDR2 YNNKEL (reference sequence). The CDR3 extends over 16 amino acids. The V gene lost 4 bases and the J gene lost 9 bases, with 22 bases spanning the gap. The chain links TRBV3-1 to TRBJ1-5; no clear D gene. Sample: blood, either unsorted or a sorted T cell fraction (not recorded which). The sequence was obtained from a male donor with ankylosing spondylitis. CDR3 DNA: TGTGCCAGCAGCCCCGATGGGCATAGCCCTGAGGCGCCCCAGCATTTT. Encoded protein: CASSPDGHSPEAPQHF.